Reported below is one T cell receptor beta chain. The antigen is undetermined. CDR3 and TCR beta VDJ profiling relied on genomic DNA as the template. MiXCR, run by TCRdb on the reads, gives a single entry per CDR3 protein. The sample yields 150,000 or so distinct CDR3 sequences, less than 60% seen once. These data come from a study of CD8+CD57+ T cells in acquired aplastic anemia. Overall study: Sorted CD4+ and CD8+ cells yielded approximately 3.4 ug of DNA on average.

Study findings and constraints: Comparison of patients with controls identified about 30 shared CD8+ CDR3 sequences. Patients and healthy controls showed no significant CD8+ Simpson's diversity difference.

Germline V gene lookup returns CDR1 LNHDA and CDR2 SQIVND (reference sequence). CDR3 length: 14 amino acids. V lost 2 bases and J 8 bases, leaving 13 bases between the germline ends. All patients picked for sequencing had shown, by flow cytometry, an expansion of CD8+CD57+ cells. Patients were treatment-naive when blood was sampled. The TCR comes from a human donor with aplastic anemia. Material for sequencing was sorted CD4+, CD8+, or CD8+CD57+ T cells (not recorded which) from PBMCs. The chain is built from TRBV19 and TRBJ2-1; D gene ambiguous. Here the CDR3 DNA reads TGTGCCAGTAGTATAAGGCGAGAGAGCCATGAGCAGTTCTTC. This sequence encodes CASSIRRESHEQFF.